These 29 T cell receptor beta chains share one sample of origin, sequenced in a study of T cells in Graves' hyperthyroidism and ophthalmopathy. RNA transcripts gave rise to amplified TCR beta CDR3 regions. An initial round of RT-PCR targeting the TCR CDR3 relied on the HTBI primer set. TCRdb recomputed calls from the multiplex PCR reads with MiXCR, one row per CDR3 protein. The sample holds roughly 500,000 distinct CDR3 sequences, about 45% seen once. Source material: peripheral blood or thyroid tissue (not recorded which). These receptors came from an adult woman with Graves' disease, either hyperthyroidism or ophthalmopathy (not recorded which).

The chain couples TRBV6-1 to TRBJ2-5; tentative D call: TRBD2 (5 bases). Deletions cut 1 base from V and 9 bases from J, with 18 bases between. CDR1 and CDR2 (germline): MNHNS, SASEGT. CDR3 length: 15 residues. CDR3 residues: CASSEDGGGNQPQYF. The CDR3 DNA reads as TGTGCCAGCAGTGAAGATGGAGGCGGCAATCAGCCCCAGTACTTC.

There are many counts of this clonotype. This chain joins TRBV3-1 and TRBJ1-4; D gene ambiguous. Germline CDR1 is LGHDT and CDR2 is YNNKEL (reference sequence). The CDR3 is 11 amino acids. Trimming removed 7 bases at V and 5 bases at J, with 5 bases between. CDR3 nucleotides: TGTGCCAGCAAAAAGAATGAAAAACTGTTTTTT. Its protein product is CASKKNEKLFF.

This clonotype was observed a single time. This may come from a read error, since a much larger clone is one base off. The chain employs TRBV7-3 and TRBJ2-2; D is possibly TRBD1 or TRBD2 (7 bases each). CDR3 length equals 15 residues. The V end lost 3 bases, the J end lost 6 bases, and 14 bases lay between the germline ends. Germline V gene lookup returns CDR1 SGHTA and CDR2 FQGTGA. CDR3 coding DNA: TGTGCCAGCAGCTTGGCAGGGGGGGGGGCCGGGGAGCTGTTTTTT. The encoded protein is CASSLAGGGAGELFF.

The CDR3 coding sequence is TGCAGCGTTGTGGGGGATTACACCGGGGAGCTGTTTTTT. As protein: CSVVGDYTGELFF. The chain couples TRBV29-1 to TRBJ2-2; D is tentatively TRBD1 or TRBD2 (5 bases each). This CDR3 comprises 13 residues. Germline V gene lookup returns CDR1 SQVTM and CDR2 ANQGSEA. V was trimmed by 4 bases and J by 3 bases, leaving 9 bases between them.

In its sample, this clonotype was seen a few times. This rearrangement joins TRBV7-9 to TRBJ1-2, with D possibly matching TRBD1 (5 bases). Per the germline V gene, CDR1 is SEHNR and CDR2 is FQNEAQ (reference sequence). The ends were cut back, 5 bases at V and 14 bases at J, with 15 bases in the middle. The CDR3 totals 11 residues. This CDR3 is CASSTQGRATF. In DNA, the CDR3 is TGTGCCAGCAGCACCCAGGGACGGGCGACCTTC.

This clonotype has at least ten counts. V usage is TRBV20-1 and J usage is TRBJ2-5; the D gene is possibly TRBD2 (6 bases). With 3 bases removed from V and 4 bases from J, the gap between germline ends came to 15 bases. Per germline, CDR1 DFQATT and CDR2 SNEGSKA (reference sequence). The CDR3 length is 14 residues. The CDR3 nucleotides are TGCAGTGCTAGCCCTTTCACTAGCCCAGAGACCCAGTACTTC. It codes for CSASPFTSPETQYF.

The table lists this clonotype with many counts. This chain joins TRBV7-9 and TRBJ1-2, with D unresolved. Trimming cost V 3 bases and J 4 bases, with 12 bases left between them. The CDR3 sequence is 14 residues long. Germline CDR1 is SEHNR and CDR2 is FQNEAQ (reference sequence). The CDR3 bases are TGTGCCAGCAGCTTCGTCGAAGCGGGCTATGGCTACACCTTC. Protein product: CASSFVEAGYGYTF.

This clonotype was detected only once. The V gene is TRBV20-1, the J gene TRBJ2-5; the D is unclear. The CDR3 contains 12 residues. Germline V gives CDR1 DFQATT, CDR2 SNEGSKA (reference sequence). V was cut by 5 bases and J by 4 bases, with 11 bases left in between. CDR3 nucleotides: TGCAGTGCTTACAGCAACGGAGAGACCCAGTACTTC. This gives the protein CSAYSNGETQYF.

This clonotype occurred many times. The chain links TRBV12-3 or TRBV12-4 to TRBJ1-5; 11 nucleotides match TRBD1. The CDR3 length is 15 residues. V lost 5 bases to trimming and J lost 4 bases; unmatched junction nucleotides: 4. CDR3 bases: TGTGCCAGCAGTGGGACAGGGGGGATAAATCAGCCCCAGCATTTT. Residues: CASSGTGGINQPQHF.

This clonotype was detected many times. The V and J genes are TRBV11-2 and TRBJ2-7; D remains ambiguous. The length of the CDR3 is 13 residues. In germline, CDR1 is SGHAT, CDR2 FQNNGV. Trimming left V 4 bases short and J 3 bases short, with 10 bases between. The CDR3 reads CASSSRLDYEQYF. The CDR3 bases are TGTGCCAGCAGCTCCAGACTGGACTACGAGCAGTACTTC. The full variable domain, in which reference TRBV11-2 and TRBJ2-7 provide the parts outside the CDR3, is EAGVAQSPRYKIIEKRQSVAFWCNPISGHATLYWYQQILGQGPKLLIQFQNNGVVDDSQLPKDRFSAERLKGVDSTLKIQPAKLEDSAVYLCASSSRLDYEQYFGPGTRLTVT.

This chain connects TRBV29-1 to TRBJ1-2; D might be TRBD1 (6 bases). CDR3 size: 12 residues. Germline V CDR1 and CDR2: SQVTM, ANQGSEA. As DNA, the CDR3 is TGCAGAGATGGGGGACACTTTGATGGCTACACCTTC. Its protein is CRDGGHFDGYTF.

This clonotype was observed a handful of times. The gene calls are TRBV5-1 and TRBJ1-5, with 10 positions matching TRBD1. Germline V gene sequence: CDR1 SGHRS, CDR2 YFSETQ. The CDR3 has 14 residues. The J segment lost 5 bases and the V segment lost 4 bases, leaving 3 bases of the junction unmatched. In nucleotides, the CDR3 is TGCGCCAGCAGCCAGGGGACAGGGGATCAGCCCCAGCATTTT. It codes for CASSQGTGDQPQHF.

V gene TRBV20-1 combines with J gene TRBJ2-2; possible D gene TRBD2, 6 bases. Per germline, CDR1 DFQATT and CDR2 SNEGSKA (reference sequence). CDR3 length: 15 residues. Trimming cost V 0 bases and J 0 bases, with 8 bases left between them. CDR3 nucleotides: TGCAGTGCTAGAGACGCGGGGACGAACACCGGGGAGCTGTTTTTT. Translation gives CSARDAGTNTGELFF.

This clonotype was seen at least ten times. The chain carries TRBV6-6 and TRBJ2-7, with 9 bases aligning to TRBD1. The CDR3 covers 14 residues. CDR1 MNHNY and CDR2 SVGAGI come from the germline V gene (reference sequence). The trim removed 6 bases at V and 2 bases at J, leaving 5 bases unmatched. CDR3 sequence: CASRAGQGAYEQYF. DNA for the CDR3: TGTGCCAGCAGGGCGGGACAGGGTGCCTACGAGCAGTACTTC.

This clonotype has at least ten counts. This chain links TRBV5-1 with TRBJ1-4; TRBD1 might be the D (6 bases). Germline values: CDR1 SGHRS, CDR2 YFSETQ. There are 14 residues in the CDR3. V dropped 4 bases and J dropped 5 bases, with 12 bases sitting between them. CDR3 sequence: CASSKGHQNEKLFF. CDR3 bases: TGCGCCAGCAGCAAGGGACACCAGAATGAAAAACTGTTTTTT. The full variable domain, in which reference TRBV5-1 and TRBJ1-4 provide the parts outside the CDR3, is KAGVTQTPRYLIKTRGQQVTLSCSPISGHRSVSWYQQTPGQGLQFLFEYFSETQRNKGNFPGRFSGRQFSNSRSEMNVSTLELGDSALYLCASSKGHQNEKLFFGSGTQLSVL.

This clonotype came up many times. Here the CDR3 reads CASSLRTSGTPSEQYF. CDR3 coding DNA: TGCGCCAGCAGCTTAAGAACTAGCGGGACCCCGTCCGAGCAGTACTTC. The chain joins TRBV5-1 to TRBJ2-7; TRBD2 agrees at 10 bases. CDR1 SGHRS and CDR2 YFSETQ come from the germline V gene. The ends lost 2 bases at V and 6 bases at J; junction bases unmatched: 11. The CDR3 length is 16 residues.

The CDR3 spells CASSSGAANYGYTF. Here the CDR3 DNA reads TGTGCCAGCAGCTCTGGGGCGGCGAACTATGGCTACACCTTC. V is TRBV7-1 and J is TRBJ1-2, with a possible D match to TRBD1 (5 bases). TRBV7-1 is an ORF; its function is uncertain. The CDR3 is 14 residues long. Trimming removed 3 bases at V and 2 bases at J, with 10 bases between.

The V and J genes are TRBV27 and TRBJ2-7; TRBD2 matches at 7 bases. This CDR3 contains 13 residues. The germline CDR1 and CDR2 sequences are MNHEY and SMNVEV (reference sequence). The junction had 6 bases not matched to a gene; V was cut back by 8 bases and J by 2 bases. The CDR3 DNA is TGTGCCAGCCTACGGGGGGAAACCTACGAGCAGTACTTC. Translated: CASLRGETYEQYF.

This clonotype was seen a handful of times. The chain employs TRBV20-1 and TRBJ2-2; a weak D match, TRBD1 (6 bases). CDR3 length: 14 amino acids. Trimming shortened V by 3 bases and J by 2 bases, and 10 bases separated the two germline ends. Looked up from germline, CDR1 is DFQATT and CDR2 is SNEGSKA (reference sequence). The CDR3: CSARGAVNTGELFF. CDR3 bases: TGCAGTGCTAGGGGGGCGGTCAACACCGGGGAGCTGTTTTTT.

This clonotype was seen ten or more times. V is TRBV4-1 and J is TRBJ2-7; D call uncertain. CDR1 is MGHRA, CDR2 YSYEKL, per germline. V lost 1 base, J lost 6 bases, and 10 bases lay in between. CDR3 length: 13 residues. The CDR3 DNA follows: TGCGCCAGCAGCCAAGCGACCCTACTCGAGCAGTACTTC. It codes for CASSQATLLEQYF.

Only one count was recorded for this clonotype. One base away lies a much larger clone, so this may be a sequencing read error. This chain connects TRBV13 to TRBJ2-7; D not certain. The germline V gene has CDR1 PRHDT and CDR2 FYEKMQ (reference sequence). This CDR3 is 15 amino acids long. Trimming pared 5 bases from V and 2 bases from J, leaving 16 bases between. The CDR3 region is CASSPQTGGAYEQYF. The DNA for the CDR3 is TGTGCCAGCAGCCCACAGACTGGCGGAGCCTACGAGCAGTACTTC. The variable domain in full, completed from reference TRBV13 and TRBJ2-7, reads AAGVIQSPRHLIKEKRETATLKCYPIPRHDTVYWYQQGPGQDPQFLISFYEKMQSDKGSIPDRFSAQQFSDYHSELNMSSLELGDSALYFCASSPQTGGAYEQYFGPGTRLTVT.

This sequence joins TRBV7-2 and TRBJ2-7; unclear D gene. V dropped 7 bases and J dropped 11 bases, with 6 bases sitting between them. In germline, CDR1 is SGHTA, CDR2 FQGNSA. This CDR3 is built from 8 residues. The CDR3 DNA follows: TGTGCCAGCACGTCAGAGTACTTC. It translates to CASTSEYF.

This chain connects TRBV2 to TRBJ2-5, with 12 bases matching TRBD2. CDR1 SNHLY and CDR2 FYNNEI come from the germline V gene. V dropped 4 bases and J dropped 5; count of bases not matched to a gene: 2. This CDR3 has 14 amino acids. The CDR3 bases are TGTGCCAGCAGTGGGACTAGCGGGATGGAGACCCAGTACTTC. Translating it yields CASSGTSGMETQYF.

This clonotype was seen only a few times. The chain has TRBV27 and TRBJ1-2, with TRBD1 as a possible D gene (5 bases). Germline V gene data show CDR1 as MNHEY and CDR2 as SMNVEV (reference sequence). The ends were cut back, 1 base at V and 5 bases at J, with 8 bases in the middle. CDR3 size: 13 residues. The CDR3 sequence: CASSLYGAYGYTF. CDR3 bases: TGTGCCAGCAGTTTATATGGGGCGTATGGCTACACCTTC.

The chain carries TRBV15 and TRBJ2-1, with 9 bases fitting TRBD2. The V segment lost 3 bases and the J segment 7 bases; nucleotides outside the gene matches: 10. The CDR3 is made up of 16 amino acids. Germline V gene lookup returns CDR1 LNHNV and CDR2 YYDKDF (reference sequence). CDR3 protein: CATSRGLAGGKNEQFF. In DNA form, the CDR3 reads TGTGCCACCAGCAGGGGACTGGCGGGAGGGAAGAATGAGCAGTTCTTC.

This clonotype came up many times. The chain uses TRBV29-1 and TRBJ1-1, with 7 positions matching TRBD1. V dropped 7 bases and J dropped 2; count of bases not matched to a gene: 13. The CDR3 length is 15 residues. Germline assignment: CDR1 SQVTM and CDR2 ANQGSEA. The CDR3 region has the DNA TGCAGCGCCGTCGAGGGGGCAAGTGGTAACACTGAAGCTTTCTTT. Protein product: CSAVEGASGNTEAFF.

There are many counts of this clonotype. The chain links TRBV5-6 to TRBJ2-6; D is perhaps TRBD2 (6 bases). Trimming removed 4 bases from V and 1 base from J, with 18 bases in between. The CDR3 runs to 18 residues. Looked up from germline, CDR1 is SGHDT and CDR2 is YYEEEE. Here the CDR3 DNA reads TGTGCCAGCAGCGTCGCGGGGACGGAGGCTTCTGGGGCCAACGTCCTGACTTTC. It encodes CASSVAGTEASGANVLTF.

The chain couples TRBV9 to TRBJ2-5; tentatively, D is TRBD1 (7 bases). Trimming shortened V by 0 bases and J by 9 bases, and 18 bases separated the two germline ends. CDR1 and CDR2 (germline): SGDLS, YYNGEE. The CDR3 contains 15 residues. The CDR3 loop is CASSVGARGDQPQYF. CDR3 sequence (DNA): TGTGCCAGCAGCGTAGGTGCCAGGGGGGATCAGCCCCAGTACTTC.

CDR3: CASRRRNTEAFF. CDR3 nucleotide sequence: TGCGCCAGCCGCCGAAGGAACACTGAAGCTTTCTTT. This rearrangement joins TRBV5-1 to TRBJ1-1; D is ambiguous. Germline V gene sequence: CDR1 SGHRS, CDR2 YFSETQ. The CDR3 has 12 residues. V was trimmed by 7 bases and J by 1 base, leaving 8 bases between them.